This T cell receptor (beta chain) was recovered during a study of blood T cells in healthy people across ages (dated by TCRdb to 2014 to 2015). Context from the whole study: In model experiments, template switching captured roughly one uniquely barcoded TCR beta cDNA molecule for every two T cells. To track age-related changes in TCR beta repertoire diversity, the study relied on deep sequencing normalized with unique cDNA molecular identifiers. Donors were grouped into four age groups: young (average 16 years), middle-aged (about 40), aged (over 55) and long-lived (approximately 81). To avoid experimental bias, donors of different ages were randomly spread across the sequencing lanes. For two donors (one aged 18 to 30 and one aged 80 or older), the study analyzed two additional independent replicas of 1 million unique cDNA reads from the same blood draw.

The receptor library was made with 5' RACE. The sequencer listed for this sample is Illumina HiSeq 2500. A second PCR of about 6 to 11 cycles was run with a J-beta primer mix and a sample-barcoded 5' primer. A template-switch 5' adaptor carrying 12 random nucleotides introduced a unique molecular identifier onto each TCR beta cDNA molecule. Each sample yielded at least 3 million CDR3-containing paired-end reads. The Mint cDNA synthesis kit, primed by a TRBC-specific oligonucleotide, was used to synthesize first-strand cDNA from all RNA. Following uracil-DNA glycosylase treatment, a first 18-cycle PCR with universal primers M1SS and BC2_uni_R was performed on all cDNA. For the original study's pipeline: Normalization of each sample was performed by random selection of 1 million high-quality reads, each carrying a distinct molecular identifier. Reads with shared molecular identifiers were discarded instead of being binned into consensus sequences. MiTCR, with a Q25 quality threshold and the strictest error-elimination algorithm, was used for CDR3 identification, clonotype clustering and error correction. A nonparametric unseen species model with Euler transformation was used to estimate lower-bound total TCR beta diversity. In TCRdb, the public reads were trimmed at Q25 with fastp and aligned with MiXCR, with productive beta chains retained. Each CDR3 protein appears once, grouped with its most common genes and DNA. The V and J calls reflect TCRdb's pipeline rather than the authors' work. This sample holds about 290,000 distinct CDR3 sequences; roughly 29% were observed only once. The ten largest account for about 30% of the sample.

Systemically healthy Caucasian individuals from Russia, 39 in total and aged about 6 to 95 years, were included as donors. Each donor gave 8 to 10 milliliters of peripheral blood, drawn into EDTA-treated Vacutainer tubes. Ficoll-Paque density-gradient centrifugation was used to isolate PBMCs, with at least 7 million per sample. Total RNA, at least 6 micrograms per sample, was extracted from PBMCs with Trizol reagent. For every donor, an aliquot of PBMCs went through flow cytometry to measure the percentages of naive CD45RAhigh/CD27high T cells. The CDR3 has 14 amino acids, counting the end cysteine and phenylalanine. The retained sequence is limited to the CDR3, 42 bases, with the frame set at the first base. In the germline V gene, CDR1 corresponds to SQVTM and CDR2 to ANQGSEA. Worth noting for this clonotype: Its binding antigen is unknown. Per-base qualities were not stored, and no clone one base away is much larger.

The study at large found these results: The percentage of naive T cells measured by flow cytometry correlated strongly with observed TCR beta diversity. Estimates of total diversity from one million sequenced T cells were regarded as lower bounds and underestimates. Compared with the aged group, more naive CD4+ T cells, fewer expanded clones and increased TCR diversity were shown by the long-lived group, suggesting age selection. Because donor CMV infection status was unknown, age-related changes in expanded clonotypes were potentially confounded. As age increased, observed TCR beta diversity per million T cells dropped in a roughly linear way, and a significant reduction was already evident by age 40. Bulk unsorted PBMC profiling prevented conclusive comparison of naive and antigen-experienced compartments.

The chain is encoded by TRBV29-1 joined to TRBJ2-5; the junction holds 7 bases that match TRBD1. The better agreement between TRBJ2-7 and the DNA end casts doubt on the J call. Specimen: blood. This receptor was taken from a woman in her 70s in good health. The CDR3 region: CSGQQGSPSYEQYF. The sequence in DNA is TGCAGCGGGCAACAGGGGTCCCCCTCCTACGAGCAGTACTTC.